These 26 T cell receptor beta chains were sequenced from one sample in a study of blood T cell repertoires in COVID-19. The data were produced by immunoSEQ multiplex PCR, yet TCRdb's version contains in-frame clones alone and is incomplete. The table shows fewer than 80,000 clones, with roughly nine tenths occurring only once. The sequenced material came from peripheral blood. The receptors derive from a human donor in a cohort sampled during active COVID-19.

The genes are TRBV24-1 and TRBJ2-5; D ambiguous. Germline V lookup: CDR1 KGHDR, CDR2 SFDVKD. CDR3 length equals 12 residues. Deletions cut 7 bases from V and 1 base from J, with 6 bases between. This CDR3 is CATRNSQETQYF. In nucleotides, the CDR3 is TGTGCCACCAGAAACAGCCAAGAGACCCAGTACTTC.

V gene TRBV5-1 combines with J gene TRBJ1-1, with TRBD1 as a possible D gene (5 bases). The V and J ends lost 0 bases and 2 bases respectively, with 14 bases between them. The CDR3 has 16 amino acids. The germline CDR1 and CDR2 sequences are SGHRS and YFSETQ. The CDR3 sequence is CASSLVGAGINTEAFF. The CDR3, as DNA: TGCGCCAGCAGCTTGGTAGGGGCAGGAATTAACACTGAAGCTTTCTTT.

The chain links TRBV5-8 to TRBJ2-7; D unresolved. The CDR3 covers 12 residues. Trimming shortened V by 4 bases and J by 0 bases, and 5 bases separated the two germline ends. Germline CDR1 is SGHTS and CDR2 is YDEGEE. CDR3 residues: CASSIISYEQYF. The DNA for the CDR3 is TGTGCCAGCAGCATAATCTCCTACGAGCAGTACTTC.

This clone has only one observation. The chain has TRBV12-5 and TRBJ1-5; weak D call: TRBD1 (5 bases). This CDR3 is built from 15 residues. With 5 bases removed from V and 2 bases from J, the gap between germline ends came to 13 bases. The germline V gene encodes CDR1 LGHNT and CDR2 FRNRAP. CDR3 residues: CASGVPGGGNQPQHF. The CDR3 nucleotides are TGTGCTAGTGGTGTACCGGGGGGAGGCAATCAGCCCCAGCATTTT.

The count of this clone is one. The chain employs TRBV19 and TRBJ2-5; TRBD2 is a possible D gene (6 bases). Looked up from germline, CDR1 is LNHDA and CDR2 is SQIVND (reference sequence). The CDR3 is 14 amino acids. V lost 3 bases to trimming and J lost 4 bases, with 12 bases between them. CDR3 nucleotides: TGTGCCAGTAGTATGGGTCGACTAGGAGAGACCCAGTACTTC. Protein product: CASSMGRLGETQYF.

The chain carries TRBV13 and TRBJ2-3; 8 bases line up with TRBD2. After removal of 6 bases from V and 4 bases from J, the junction contained 12 bases not matched to a gene. From germline, CDR1 is PRHDT and CDR2 FYEKMQ (reference sequence). The CDR3 sequence is 16 residues long. The CDR3 sequence: CASRLAGGSLADTQYF. For the CDR3, the DNA is TGTGCCAGCAGGCTTGCGGGGGGTTCATTGGCAGATACGCAGTATTTT. The whole variable domain, remainder taken from reference TRBV13 and TRBJ2-3, is AAGVIQSPRHLIKEKRETATLKCYPIPRHDTVYWYQQGPGQDPQFLISFYEKMQSDKGSIPDRFSAQQFSDYHSELNMSSLELGDSALYFCASRLAGGSLADTQYFGPGTRLTVL.

The genes are TRBV19 and TRBJ1-5, with 7 bases fitting TRBD1. Germline loops: CDR1 LNHDA, CDR2 SQIVND (reference sequence). The CDR3 runs to 16 residues. With 1 base clipped from V and 2 bases from J, the junction kept 5 bases outside the gene matches. The CDR3 sequence: CASSIAGQSGNQPQHF. In nucleotides, the CDR3 is TGTGCCAGTAGTATAGCGGGACAGTCAGGCAATCAGCCCCAGCATTTT.

This clone is a singleton in its sample. V is TRBV9 and J is TRBJ2-7; D call uncertain. The CDR3 covers 15 residues. Deletions cut 0 bases from V and 3 bases from J, with 13 bases between. Germline CDR1 and CDR2: SGDLS and YYNGEE. The chain's CDR3 is CASSVGAGSNYEQYF. The CDR3 bases are TGTGCCAGCAGCGTAGGGGCCGGATCAAACTACGAGCAGTACTTC.

This chain joins TRBV27 and TRBJ2-5; 14 bases align to TRBD2. The trim removed 5 bases at V and 6 bases at J, leaving 5 bases unmatched. The CDR3 sequence is 15 residues long. Germline V lookup: CDR1 MNHEY, CDR2 SMNVEV (reference sequence). Here the CDR3 reads CASSVGTSGRKTQYF. CDR3 nucleotide sequence: TGTGCCAGCAGTGTGGGGACTAGCGGGAGAAAGACCCAGTACTTC.

V is TRBV4-1 and J is TRBJ1-1, with TRBD1 matching 10 bases. The trim removed 4 bases at V and 3 bases at J, leaving 2 bases unmatched. CDR1 is MGHRA and CDR2 is YSYEKL in the germline V gene. This CDR3 is built from 14 residues. The CDR3 sequence is CASSPGQGYTEAFF. The CDR3 region has the DNA TGCGCCAGCAGCCCGGGACAGGGGTACACTGAAGCTTTCTTT.

DNA of the CDR3: TGTGCCAGCAGCCAAGCCAGCGTGGGTTTGAACACTGAAGCTTTCTTT. Its translation: CASSQASVGLNTEAFF. The V call is TRBV4-2, the J call TRBJ1-1, with D hard to call. The germline V and J ends were trimmed by 1 base and 0 bases, with 12 bases remaining between them. CDR3 length equals 16 residues. The V gene's germline CDR1 is LGHNA and CDR2 YNFKEQ.

This clone has only one observation. The rearrangement links TRBV7-8 to TRBJ2-1; D remains ambiguous. V shed 5 bases and J shed 3 bases, with 5 bases lying between them. Germline V gives CDR1 SGHVS, CDR2 FQNEAQ. The CDR3 runs to 12 residues. Here the CDR3 DNA reads TGTGCCAGCAGCCCCCTCTACAATGAGCAGTTCTTC. Protein sequence: CASSPLYNEQFF.

This clone was observed once. The chain employs TRBV28 and TRBJ2-3; D is undetermined. CDR3 size: 14 residues. CDR1 is MDHEN, CDR2 SYDVKM, per germline. V was pared by 3 bases and J by 1 base, with 8 bases between. CDR3 protein: CASSFLAGTDTQYF. The CDR3, as DNA: TGTGCCAGCAGTTTTCTGGCGGGCACAGATACGCAGTATTTT.

This sequence joins TRBV5-6 and TRBJ2-6; no definite D call. The germline V gene encodes CDR1 SGHDT and CDR2 YYEEEE. The CDR3 extends over 15 amino acids. V was shortened by 2 bases and J by 1 base, with 7 bases between the two germline ends. This chain's CDR3 is CASSFFLSGANVLTF. The CDR3, as DNA: TGTGCCAGCAGCTTCTTTCTGTCTGGGGCCAACGTCCTGACTTTC.

CDR3 loop: CASSPSSGGLGMNTEAFF. CDR3 DNA: TGTGCCAGCAGCCCTTCCTCGGGGGGGTTGGGCATGAACACTGAAGCTTTCTTT. V gene TRBV21-1 combines with J gene TRBJ1-1. TRBV21-1 is a recognized pseudogene. CDR3 size: 18 residues.

The chain has TRBV2 and TRBJ2-4, with 10 bases fitting TRBD1. J lost 6 bases, V lost 6 bases, and 5 bases had no gene match. Per germline, CDR1 SNHLY and CDR2 FYNNEI. CDR3 size: 14 residues. CDR3 nucleotides: TGTGCCAGCAGGCCGGGACAGGGGACAAACATTCAGTACTTC. Its translation is CASRPGQGTNIQYF.

The gene calls are TRBV6-4 and TRBJ1-6; 8 bases align to TRBD1. J lost 7 bases, V lost 6 bases, and 14 bases had no gene match. This CDR3 region has 17 residues. Germline loops: CDR1 MRHNA, CDR2 SNTAGT. This chain's CDR3 is CASRTPTGEGGNSPLHF. The CDR3 nucleotides are TGTGCCAGCAGAACTCCGACAGGGGAAGGTGGCAATTCACCCCTCCACTTT.

The chain couples TRBV2 to TRBJ1-6; 9 bases agree with TRBD1. CDR1 is SNHLY, CDR2 FYNNEI, per germline. V dropped 6 bases and J dropped 10; count of bases not matched to a gene: 7. The CDR3 contains 14 residues. The CDR3 sequence is CASSGQGFESPLHF. CDR3 coding DNA: TGTGCCAGCAGCGGACAGGGGTTTGAATCACCCCTCCACTTT.

This chain uses TRBV7-9 with TRBJ1-2; 7 positions match TRBD1. Per the germline V gene, CDR1 is SEHNR and CDR2 is FQNEAQ (reference sequence). The CDR3 covers 13 residues. Trimming at V came to 7 bases and at J to 7 bases, leaving 9 bases not matched to a gene. CDR3 loop: CASITDRESGYTF. The CDR3 DNA is TGTGCCAGCATCACCGACAGGGAGAGTGGCTACACCTTC.

The chain recombines TRBV27 with TRBJ2-1; 8 bases are a match to TRBD2. V lost 3 bases, J lost 3 bases, and 7 bases stayed unmatched. This CDR3 has 16 amino acids. Germline loops: CDR1 MNHEY, CDR2 SMNVEV (reference sequence). CDR3 protein: CASSFLTSGSYNEQFF. The CDR3 nucleotides are TGTGCCAGCAGTTTCCTCACCAGCGGGAGCTACAATGAGCAGTTCTTC.

V gene TRBV6-6 combines with J gene TRBJ2-7; D not resolved. This CDR3 has 15 amino acids. Trimming took 0 bases from V and 0 from J, leaving 9 bases between them. Germline values: CDR1 MNHNY, CDR2 SVGAGI (reference sequence). CDR3 sequence (DNA): TGTGCCAGCAGTTACTCCAAACTGCTCTCCTACGAGCAGTACTTC. Protein: CASSYSKLLSYEQYF.

The gene calls are TRBV25-1 and TRBJ2-7, with TRBD1 matching 9 bases. With V trimmed by 0 bases and J by 1 base, 7 bases remained unmatched. Germline values: CDR1 MGHDK, CDR2 SYGVNS. This CDR3 is 17 amino acids long. This CDR3 is CASSEYGGQGLSYEQYF. The CDR3, as DNA: TGTGCCAGCAGTGAATATGGGGGACAGGGATTATCCTACGAGCAGTACTTC.

The rearrangement joins TRBV27 to TRBJ1-5; D possibly corresponds to TRBD1 (6 bases). This CDR3 spans 13 amino acids. V shed 5 bases and J shed 4 bases, with 9 bases lying between them. In germline, CDR1 is MNHEY, CDR2 SMNVEV (reference sequence). The CDR3 DNA sequence: TGTGCCAGCAGTATCACAGGGAATCAGCCCCAGCATTTT. Translating gives CASSITGNQPQHF.

The V call is TRBV5-1, the J call TRBJ2-7; possibly TRBD2 for D (7 bases). Germline assignment: CDR1 SGHRS and CDR2 YFSETQ. The CDR3 has 14 amino acids. The V end was cut by 4 bases, the J end by 2 bases, with 13 bases between. CDR3 loop: CASSPGGQAYEQYF. CDR3 coding DNA: TGCGCCAGCAGCCCGGGGGGACAAGCCTACGAGCAGTACTTC.

The chain uses TRBV5-1 and TRBJ2-7; TRBD1 agrees at 7 bases. Germline trimming cut 5 bases from V and 2 bases from J; bases unmatched to any gene: 10. Germline CDR1 is SGHRS and CDR2 is YFSETQ. The CDR3 runs to 15 residues. The CDR3 DNA follows: TGCGCCAGCAGAGAAGGACAGGACACAACCTACGAGCAGTACTTC. Encoded protein: CASREGQDTTYEQYF.

In DNA form, the CDR3 reads TGTGCCAGCAGCTTACGGGCGGGGGGAGTCTCCTACGAGCAGTACTTC. The encoded protein is CASSLRAGGVSYEQYF. The chain employs TRBV7-2 and TRBJ2-7; 8 bases fit TRBD2. Germline CDR1 reads SGHTA; CDR2 reads FQGNSA. There are 16 residues in the CDR3. Trimming removed 2 bases from V and 0 bases from J; junction bases left unmatched: 6.